The rows below give T cell receptor beta chains drawn from one sample of a study of post-analysis software for immune sequencing data. TCRdb fed the PCR reads into MiXCR, producing one record per CDR3 protein. The data hold over 300,000 distinct CDR3 sequences, with roughly 36% observed a single time. Specimen: blood. Receptor source: a girl between 10 and 17 years old with multiple sclerosis. Each CDR3 is given with its conserved first and last residue. Each record gives: D gene, clone size, V gene, J gene, CDR3 protein, CDR3 DNA. A D gene is named only where the DNA matches it firmly. Some rows have no size entry. The others give once, few or many, or a class for an expanded clone.

d_gene: .; abundance: .; v_gene: TRBV3-1; j_gene: TRBJ2-5; CDR3aa: CASQVPGLRSQYF; CDR3nt: TGTGCCAGCCAAGTCCCGGGATTGAGGTCCCAGTACTTC
d_gene: .; abundance: once; v_gene: TRBV7-2; j_gene: TRBJ2-5; CDR3aa: CASSLAGAGGQETQYF; CDR3nt: TGTGCCAGCAGCTTAGCGGGGGCAGGGGGGCAAGAGACCCAGTACTTC
d_gene: .; abundance: .; v_gene: TRBV7-9; j_gene: TRBJ1-4; CDR3aa: CASSSDTLGEKLFF; CDR3nt: TGTGCCAGCAGCTCGGACACCCTAGGTGAAAAACTGTTTTTT
d_gene: .; abundance: many; v_gene: TRBV5-8; j_gene: TRBJ1-1; CDR3aa: CASSSWTLNTEAFF; CDR3nt: TGTGCCAGCAGCTCCTGGACCTTGAACACTGAAGCTTTCTTT
d_gene: .; abundance: few; v_gene: TRBV4-2; j_gene: TRBJ2-3; CDR3aa: CASSQEREDTQYF; CDR3nt: TGTGCCAGTAGCCAAGAACGCGAAGATACGCAGTATTTT
d_gene: TRBD1; abundance: .; v_gene: TRBV24-1; j_gene: TRBJ2-7; CDR3aa: CATSDGQGPPHEQYF; CDR3nt: TGTGCCACCAGTGACGGACAGGGGCCACCCCACGAGCAGTACTTC
d_gene: TRBD1; abundance: few; v_gene: TRBV25-1; j_gene: TRBJ2-5; CDR3aa: CASSDRVEETQYF; CDR3nt: TGTGCCAGCAGCGACAGGGTGGAAGAGACCCAGTACTTC
d_gene: .; abundance: .; v_gene: TRBV6-2/TRBV6-3; j_gene: TRBJ2-7; CDR3aa: CASSHNSYEQYF; CDR3nt: TGTGCCAGCAGTCATAACTCCTACGAGCAGTACTTC
d_gene: TRBD1; abundance: .; v_gene: TRBV12-3/TRBV12-4; j_gene: TRBJ2-7; CDR3aa: CASSGGTGGSHEQYF; CDR3nt: TGTGCCAGCAGCGGGGGCACAGGGGGTAGCCACGAGCAGTACTTC
d_gene: .; abundance: few; v_gene: TRBV18; j_gene: TRBJ2-7; CDR3aa: CASGSTDEQYF; CDR3nt: TGTGCCAGCGGGTCCACGGACGAGCAGTACTTC
d_gene: .; abundance: .; v_gene: TRBV6-5; j_gene: TRBJ2-7; CDR3aa: CASSYSNARSYEQYF; CDR3nt: TGTGCCAGCAGTTACTCGAACGCGAGGTCCTACGAGCAGTACTTC
d_gene: TRBD1; abundance: .; v_gene: TRBV6-2/TRBV6-3; j_gene: TRBJ1-2; CDR3aa: CASRPTGKDGYTF; CDR3nt: TGTGCCAGCAGGCCGACAGGGAAGGATGGCTACACCTTC
d_gene: TRBD2; abundance: few; v_gene: TRBV7-3; j_gene: TRBJ2-1; CDR3aa: CASSPLAGGKNEQFF; CDR3nt: TGTGCCAGCAGCCCCCTAGCGGGGGGGAAGAATGAGCAGTTCTTC
d_gene: .; abundance: few; v_gene: TRBV12-3/TRBV12-4; j_gene: TRBJ2-1; CDR3aa: CASSLALAASSYNEQFF; CDR3nt: TGTGCCAGCAGTTTAGCGTTAGCGGCCAGCTCCTACAATGAGCAGTTCTTC
d_gene: TRBD1; abundance: few; v_gene: TRBV29-1; j_gene: TRBJ1-1; CDR3aa: CSVAGTGKSEAFF; CDR3nt: TGCAGCGTCGCCGGGACAGGGAAGTCTGAAGCTTTCTTT
d_gene: TRBD1; abundance: .; v_gene: TRBV12-3/TRBV12-4; j_gene: TRBJ2-7; CDR3aa: CASSPGQGEAYEQYF; CDR3nt: TGTGCCAGCAGTCCGGGACAGGGGGAAGCATACGAGCAGTACTTC
d_gene: TRBD1; abundance: .; v_gene: TRBV3-1; j_gene: TRBJ2-5; CDR3aa: CASSQGDRGRLSEQETQYF; CDR3nt: TGTGCCAGCAGCCAAGGGGACAGGGGGCGCCTCAGCGAGCAAGAGACCCAGTACTTC
d_gene: TRBD1; abundance: .; v_gene: TRBV29-1; j_gene: TRBJ2-5; CDR3aa: CSVLTGAEETQYF; CDR3nt: TGCAGCGTTCTAACAGGGGCAGAAGAGACCCAGTACTTC
d_gene: TRBD1; abundance: .; v_gene: TRBV18; j_gene: TRBJ1-5; CDR3aa: CASSPGNGQGWEPQHF; CDR3nt: TGTGCCAGCTCACCTGGTAATGGACAGGGTTGGGAGCCCCAGCATTTT
d_gene: TRBD2; abundance: few; v_gene: TRBV20-1; j_gene: TRBJ2-1; CDR3aa: CSAPPSRRQRGAFYNEQFF; CDR3nt: TGCAGTGCTCCACCCTCCCGACGCCAGCGGGGGGCCTTCTACAATGAGCAGTTCTTC
d_gene: TRBD1; abundance: .; v_gene: TRBV6-2/TRBV6-3; j_gene: TRBJ2-7; CDR3aa: CASSSRTGYYEQYF; CDR3nt: TGTGCCAGCAGTTCCCGGACAGGCTACTACGAGCAGTACTTC
d_gene: .; abundance: .; v_gene: TRBV15; j_gene: TRBJ2-5; CDR3aa: CATSRDLGTQYF; CDR3nt: TGTGCCACCAGCAGAGATCTCGGGACCCAGTACTTC
d_gene: TRBD2; abundance: .; v_gene: TRBV7-6; j_gene: TRBJ2-7; CDR3aa: CASSLEGTSLSYEQYF; CDR3nt: TGTGCCAGCAGCTTAGAAGGGACTAGCCTCTCCTACGAGCAGTACTTC
d_gene: .; abundance: .; v_gene: TRBV28; j_gene: TRBJ1-2; CDR3aa: CASTFGILYGYTF; CDR3nt: TGTGCCAGCACTTTCGGGATCCTCTATGGCTACACCTTC
d_gene: .; abundance: .; v_gene: TRBV12-3/TRBV12-4; j_gene: TRBJ2-7; CDR3aa: CASSLSRSEQYF; CDR3nt: TGTGCCAGCAGTTTAAGCCGCTCCGAGCAGTACTTC
d_gene: .; abundance: .; v_gene: TRBV9; j_gene: TRBJ2-7; CDR3aa: CASSVGGGANEQYF; CDR3nt: TGTGCCAGCAGCGTGGGAGGGGGGGCCAACGAGCAGTACTTC
d_gene: TRBD2; abundance: .; v_gene: TRBV4-1; j_gene: TRBJ2-7; CDR3aa: CASSQQGGGAYEQYF; CDR3nt: TGCGCCAGCAGCCAACAGGGCGGGGGGGCCTACGAGCAGTACTTC
d_gene: .; abundance: .; v_gene: TRBV12-3/TRBV12-4; j_gene: TRBJ2-1; CDR3aa: CASSEWNEQFF; CDR3nt: TGTGCCAGCAGTGAATGGAATGAGCAGTTCTTC
d_gene: .; abundance: few; v_gene: TRBV2; j_gene: TRBJ2-1; CDR3aa: CASSEAGDEQFF; CDR3nt: TGTGCCAGCAGTGAAGCTGGGGATGAGCAGTTCTTC
d_gene: .; abundance: few; v_gene: TRBV6-5; j_gene: TRBJ1-1; CDR3aa: CASSNSMNTEAFF; CDR3nt: TGTGCCAGCAGTAACTCCATGAACACTGAAGCTTTCTTT
d_gene: TRBD2; abundance: few; v_gene: TRBV20-1; j_gene: TRBJ2-1; CDR3aa: CSAPGLAGAPHNEQFF; CDR3nt: TGCAGTGCTCCGGGACTAGCGGGGGCACCCCACAATGAGCAGTTCTTC